This T cell receptor beta chain originates from a study of T cell changes during pregnancy in multiple sclerosis. This clone showed up just once. The CDR3 runs to 11 residues. V was clipped by 3 bases and J by 7 bases, with 8 bases between them. CDR1 DFQATT and CDR2 SNEGSKA come from the germline V gene (reference sequence). The data were produced by immunoSEQ multiplex PCR, yet TCRdb's version contains in-frame clones alone and is incomplete. The table records some 85,000 clones, around 94% of them present only once. The chain carries TRBV20-1 and TRBJ2-3; unclear D gene. The sequences come from peripheral blood, collected in the third trimester of pregnancy. This TCR derives from a female donor with multiple sclerosis, enrolled in a pregnancy study. The CDR3 DNA is TGCAGTGCTAGTTCCCAGAATACGCAGTATTTT. Protein: CSASSQNTQYF.